The present TCR beta chain was sequenced within a study of blood T cell repertoires in COVID-19. In the study overall: PBMCs, B-cell-depleted T cells, or T cells provided the cDNA or gDNA that made up the material.

In terms of age and location, participants ranged from roughly 18 to 95 years and lived in about two dozen US areas. Recovered status applied to Cohort 3 donors who had two consecutive negative PCRs. It also applied to those with clearance or with symptom resolution. In the study's own analysis: Reference gene primer amplification yielded estimated nucleated cell counts. The repertoire was sequenced with immunoSEQ multiplex PCR; TCRdb's copy has only in-frame clones and lacks some. For V, J and clone size, that table is used; D and trimming come from the DNA. The sample lists around 380,000 clones, more than 70% seen once, with 1% to 1.5% in the top ten. This CDR3 has 15 residues. Germline CDR1 reads MNHEY; CDR2 reads SVGAGI. V trimming: 4 bases; J trimming: 5 bases; junction bases outside the gene matches: 7.

V is TRBV6-5 and J is TRBJ1-5; 8 bases are a match to TRBD1. The sample consisted of PBMCs or T cells enriched from blood (not recorded which). This TCR derives from a man aged 25 to 40 who had recovered from COVID-19. The CDR3 DNA reads TGTGCCAGCAGTTCGTCACAGGGGGACCATCAGCCCCAGCATTTT. As protein: CASSSSQGDHQPQHF.